A selection of T cell receptor beta chains follows, all from one sample in a study of blood T cell repertoires in COVID-19. Only in-frame clones appear in the TCRdb table, and some are missing; sequencing was by immunoSEQ multiplex PCR. This table holds about 260,000 clones, approximately 86% found once. The sequencing sample was made of peripheral blood. All receptors come from a woman aged 45-59 years who had recovered from COVID-19. Both conserved end residues are part of each CDR3. The D gene is left open where the match is weak.

CSASGGASSGANVLTF | TRBV20-1 | NA | TRBJ2-6
CASSFLSLGSTDTQYF | TRBV27 | NA | TRBJ2-3
CSASAGAAYEQYF | TRBV29-1 | TRBD2 | TRBJ2-7
CASSLAAGADTQYF | TRBV5-1 | TRBD2 | TRBJ2-3
CASSLIGAFYTEAFF | TRBV27 | NA | TRBJ1-1
CASSEIGRRRFMNTEAFF | TRBV6-1 | NA | TRBJ1-1
CASSVGTSGRASWNEQFF | TRBV9 | TRBD2 | TRBJ2-1
CAITRQAGQPQHF | TRBV10-3 | NA | TRBJ1-5
CASSIERWGANTEAFF | TRBV19 | NA | TRBJ1-1
CASSPGLAVIRGGETQYF | TRBV2 | TRBD2 | TRBJ2-5
CASSFRSSSYEQYF | TRBV7-2 | NA | TRBJ2-7
CASRRLAGGEQYF | TRBV12-3/TRBV12-4 | TRBD2 | TRBJ2-7
CASSERTGGLNIQYF | TRBV2 | TRBD1 | TRBJ2-4
CASSFQLGYGYTF | TRBV28 | NA | TRBJ1-2
CASSGAGQTNTEAFF | TRBV9 | TRBD1 | TRBJ1-1
CASSQEGRLAPAYEQYF | TRBV4-1 | TRBD2 | TRBJ2-7
CASSETAWGYTF | TRBV6-1 | NA | TRBJ1-2
CASSPSIVQFF | TRBV7-9 | NA | TRBJ2-1
CASSSRDRDIYEQYF | TRBV7-9 | TRBD1 | TRBJ2-7
CASSLMADQETQYF | TRBV5-1 | NA | TRBJ2-5
CASSEFGTGNSPLHF | TRBV6-1 | TRBD1 | TRBJ1-6
CASSGRLAGGSYNEQFF | TRBV27 | NA | TRBJ2-1
CASSATGGTSTDTQYF | TRBV9 | NA | TRBJ2-3